This T cell receptor (beta chain) was captured in a study of cytomegalovirus exposure and HLA in healthy donors. Overall study: As an earlier analysis found, some 180 million T cells yielded 95 million to 130 million unique TCR beta sequences. Study-level findings and limits: Presence/absence results assume similar sequencing depth per donor, which may not hold. In a later analysis, parvovirus B19, influenza, CMV and Epstein-Barr virus appeared linked to several top co-occurrence clusters. Segments of the TCR beta V type were, in most cases, productive about 87% or about 30% of the time in an earlier analysis.

Primers for the PCR totalled 60 Vbeta and 13 Jbeta. Assay used: immunoSEQ multiplex PCR; TCRdb lists only in-frame clones, some missing. The repertoire includes about 190,000 clones, approximately 88% of them detected once, and about 0.24% sits in the top ten. Trimming removed 2 bases at V and 4 bases at J, with 4 bases between. Germline V gene sequence: CDR1 SGHRS, CDR2 YFSETQ. The CDR3 has 11 residues. Remarks on this clone: What it binds is unknown.

Material for sequencing was PBMCs. This TCR was recovered from a boy aged 5 to 17 in good health and CMV-seronegative. V and J are TRBV5-1 and TRBJ2-7, with D hard to call. The CDR3 loop is CASSFQYEQYF. CDR3 coding DNA: TGCGCCAGCAGCTTTCAATACGAGCAGTACTTC.